The clone carrying this T cell receptor (beta chain) was detected only once. Its target is not known. Expressed TCRB transcripts were sequenced after all isolated RNA was converted to cDNA. The repertoire was sequenced with immunoSEQ multiplex PCR; TCRdb's copy has only in-frame clones and lacks some. The sample records some 170,000 clones, more than 60% being singletons. These data come from a study of beta chain features in type 1 diabetes. The germline V and J ends were trimmed by 2 bases and 5 bases, with 10 bases remaining between them. The CDR3 covers 13 residues. Germline values: CDR1 MDHEN, CDR2 SYDVKM. Regarding the study as a whole: All four CD4+ subsets from Type 1 diabetes patients carried moderately but significantly shorter TCRB CDR3s.

Sorting with CD45RO/CCR7/CD25/CD127/CD95/CD27 yielded naive, central memory, regulatory and stem-like memory CD4+ cells. This sequence originates from a young man with type 1 diabetes. V is TRBV28 and J is TRBJ2-7; TRBD1 might be the D (5 bases). Sequencing used naive CD4+ T cells from blood. The DNA of the CDR3 is TGTGCCAGCAGTTTAAGGCAGGGTGACGAGCAGTACTTC. This codes for CASSLRQGDEQYF.